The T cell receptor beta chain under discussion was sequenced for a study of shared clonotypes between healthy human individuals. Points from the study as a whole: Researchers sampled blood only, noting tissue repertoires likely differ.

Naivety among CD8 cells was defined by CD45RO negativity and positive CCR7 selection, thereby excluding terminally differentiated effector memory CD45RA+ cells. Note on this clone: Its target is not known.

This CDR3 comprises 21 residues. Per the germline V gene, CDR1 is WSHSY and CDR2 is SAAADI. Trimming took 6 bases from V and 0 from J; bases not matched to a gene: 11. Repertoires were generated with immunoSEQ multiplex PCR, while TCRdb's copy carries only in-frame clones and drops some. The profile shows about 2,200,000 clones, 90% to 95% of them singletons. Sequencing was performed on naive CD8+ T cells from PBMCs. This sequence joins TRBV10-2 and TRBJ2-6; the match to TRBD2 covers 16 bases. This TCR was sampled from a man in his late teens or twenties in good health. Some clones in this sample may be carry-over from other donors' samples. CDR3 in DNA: TGCGCCAGCAGCCCACCGGGACTAGCGGGAGGGATAGACTCTGGGGCCAACGTCCTGACTTTC. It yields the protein CASSPPGLAGGIDSGANVLTF.